The present T cell receptor (beta chain) was sequenced within a study of siplizumab effects on memory and regulatory T cells. Overall study findings and caveats: It was never confirmed that proliferating Tregs from siplizumab cultures were suppressive. On average, about 70% of mappable alloreactive CD4+ clones were Treg-derived under siplizumab, against about 25% in controls.

Concerning this clone itself: Its antigen is currently unknown.

Generated by immunoSEQ multiplex PCR, the TCRdb table keeps only in-frame clones and is missing some. Of approximately 100,000 clones listed, approximately 92% are singletons. The CDR3 spans 13 residues. The germline CDR1 and CDR2 sequences are SGHAT and FQNNGV. V lost 1 base and J lost 4, with 4 bases in between. This chain uses TRBV11-2 with TRBJ2-2; D ambiguous. This receptor was identified in a human donor in good health. Source material: non-Treg CD4+ T cells sorted from blood. CDR3 sequence: CASSLATTGELFF. The CDR3 DNA is TGTGCCAGCAGCTTAGCGACCACCGGGGAGCTGTTTTTT.